This TCR beta chain comes out of a study of blood T cells in healthy people across ages. Study-level findings and limits: Observed TCR beta diversity showed a strong correlation with the percentage of naive T cells as measured by flow cytometry. Fewer expanded clones and more diversity marked long-lived versus aged donors.

Germline assignment: CDR1 SQVTM and CDR2 ANQGSEA. The CDR3 runs to 16 residues. With V trimmed by 3 bases and J by 3 bases, 5 bases remained unmatched. Every participating donor contributed roughly 9.6 milliliters of peripheral blood through a draw. No fewer than 5.5 micrograms of total RNA were isolated from every sample. Next came a second PCR, run for about 6 to 12 cycles, which used a sample-barcoded 5' primer along with a J-beta primer mix. Each CDR3 protein gets one entry after TCRdb re-called the 5' RACE reads with MiXCR. The table lists 1,500,000 or so distinct CDR3 sequences, 35% to 45% of them singletons. About this clonotype: The antigen is undetermined.

This sequence originates from a woman in her late teens or twenties in good health. The rearrangement links TRBV29-1 to TRBJ2-3; 14 bases map to TRBD2. The sequencing input was blood. The CDR3 DNA sequence: TGCAGCGTTGAGGCGGGACTAGCGGGAGTGACAGATACGCAGTATTTT. Translation gives CSVEAGLAGVTDTQYF.